This T cell receptor beta chain was documented in a study of cytomegalovirus exposure and HLA in healthy donors. Overall study findings and caveats: Later analysis suggested most CMV-associated TCR beta chains were HLA-restricted. As was reported, the classifier diagnosed cytomegalovirus status with high specificity and sensitivity.

V trimming: 4 bases; J trimming: 8 bases; junction bases outside the gene matches: 8. The CDR3 is 14 residues long. Germline loops: CDR1 SGHDT, CDR2 YYEEEE. Both 60 Vbeta primers and 13 Jbeta primers went into the PCR. Sequencing was performed with immunoSEQ multiplex PCR; in TCRdb, only in-frame clones are kept and a portion is missing. This sample has about 64,000 clones; roughly 73% occur once, and the top ten carry approximately 5.4%. On this clone: Its specificity is not known.

The source of this sequence is a male donor in good health and CMV-seropositive. The sample taken for sequencing was PBMCs. This rearrangement joins TRBV5-6 to TRBJ2-1; 8 positions agree with TRBD2. CDR3 bases: TGTGCCAGCAGCCTCGGACTAGCAATCGATGAGCAGTTCTTC. It yields the protein CASSLGLAIDEQFF. The whole variable domain, filled in from reference TRBV5-6 and TRBJ2-1, reads DAGVTQSPTHLIKTRGQQVTLRCSPKSGHDTVSWYQQALGQGPQFIFQYYEEEERQRGNFPDRFSGHQFPNYSSELNVNALLLGDSALYLCASSLGLAIDEQFFGPGTRLTVL.